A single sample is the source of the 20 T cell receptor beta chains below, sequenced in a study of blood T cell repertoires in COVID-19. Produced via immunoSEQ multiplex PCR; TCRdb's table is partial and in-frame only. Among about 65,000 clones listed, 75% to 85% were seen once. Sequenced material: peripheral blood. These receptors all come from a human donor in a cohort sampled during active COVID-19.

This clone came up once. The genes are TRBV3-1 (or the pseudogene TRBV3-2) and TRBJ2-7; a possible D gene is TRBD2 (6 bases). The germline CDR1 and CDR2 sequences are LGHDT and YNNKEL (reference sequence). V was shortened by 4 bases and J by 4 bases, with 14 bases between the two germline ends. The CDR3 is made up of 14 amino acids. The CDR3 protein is CASSPSDYLYEQYF. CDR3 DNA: TGTGCCAGCAGCCCATCGGACTACCTTTACGAGCAGTACTTC.

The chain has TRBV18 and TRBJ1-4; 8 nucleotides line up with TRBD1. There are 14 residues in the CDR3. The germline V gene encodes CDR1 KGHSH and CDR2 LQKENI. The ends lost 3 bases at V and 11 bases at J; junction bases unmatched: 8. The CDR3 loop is CASSPDRDLGKLFF. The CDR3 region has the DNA TGTGCCAGCTCACCGGACAGGGACCTGGGGAAACTGTTTTTT.

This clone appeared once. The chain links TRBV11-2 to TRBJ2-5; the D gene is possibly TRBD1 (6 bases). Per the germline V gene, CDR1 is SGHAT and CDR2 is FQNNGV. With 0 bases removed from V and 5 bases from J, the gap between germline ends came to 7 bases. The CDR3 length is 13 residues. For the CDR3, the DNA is TGTGCCAGCAGCTTAGATCAGGGGGAGACCCAGTACTTC. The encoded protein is CASSLDQGETQYF. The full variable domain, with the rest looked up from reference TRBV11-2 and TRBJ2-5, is EAGVAQSPRYKIIEKRQSVAFWCNPISGHATLYWYQQILGQGPKLLIQFQNNGVVDDSQLPKDRFSAERLKGVDSTLKIQPAKLEDSAVYLCASSLDQGETQYFGPGTRLLVL.

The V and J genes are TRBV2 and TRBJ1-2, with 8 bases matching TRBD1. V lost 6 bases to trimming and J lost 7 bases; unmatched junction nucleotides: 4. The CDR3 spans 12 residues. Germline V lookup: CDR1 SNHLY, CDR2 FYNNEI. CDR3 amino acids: CASRGTGAGYTF. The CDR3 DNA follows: TGTGCCAGCAGGGGGACAGGTGCTGGCTACACCTTC.

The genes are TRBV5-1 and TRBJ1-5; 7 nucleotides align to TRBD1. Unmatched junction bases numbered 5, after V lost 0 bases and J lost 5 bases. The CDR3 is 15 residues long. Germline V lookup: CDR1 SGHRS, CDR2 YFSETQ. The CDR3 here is CASSLEGQPYQPQHF. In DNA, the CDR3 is TGCGCCAGCAGCTTGGAGGGACAGCCTTATCAGCCCCAGCATTTT.

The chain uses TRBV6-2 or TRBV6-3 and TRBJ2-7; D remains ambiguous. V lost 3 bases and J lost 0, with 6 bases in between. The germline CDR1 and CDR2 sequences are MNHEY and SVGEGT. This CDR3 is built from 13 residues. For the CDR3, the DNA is TGTGCCAGCAGTTATCGGAGCTCCTACGAGCAGTACTTC. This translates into CASSYRSSYEQYF.

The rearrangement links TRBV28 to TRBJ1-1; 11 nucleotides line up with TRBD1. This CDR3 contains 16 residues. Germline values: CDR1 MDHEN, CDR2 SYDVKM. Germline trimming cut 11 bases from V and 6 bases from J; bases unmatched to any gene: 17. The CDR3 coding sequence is TGTGCCGGGACCCGGGACGGGGGACAGGGGGTCCCTGAAGCTTTCTTT. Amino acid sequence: CAGTRDGGQGVPEAFF.

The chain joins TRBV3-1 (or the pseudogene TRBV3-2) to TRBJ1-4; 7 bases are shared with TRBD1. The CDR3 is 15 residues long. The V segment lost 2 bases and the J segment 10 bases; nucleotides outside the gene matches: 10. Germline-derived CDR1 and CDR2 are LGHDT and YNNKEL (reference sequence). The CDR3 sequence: CASSQRDSGEGKLFF. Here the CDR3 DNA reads TGTGCCAGCAGCCAAAGGGACAGTGGAGAGGGAAAACTGTTTTTT.

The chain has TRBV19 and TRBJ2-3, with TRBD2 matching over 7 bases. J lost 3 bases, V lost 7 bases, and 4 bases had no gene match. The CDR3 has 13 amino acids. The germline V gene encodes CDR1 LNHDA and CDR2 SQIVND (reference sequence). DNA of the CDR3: TGTGCCAGTAACAAAGCGGGGACAGATACGCAGTATTTT. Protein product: CASNKAGTDTQYF.

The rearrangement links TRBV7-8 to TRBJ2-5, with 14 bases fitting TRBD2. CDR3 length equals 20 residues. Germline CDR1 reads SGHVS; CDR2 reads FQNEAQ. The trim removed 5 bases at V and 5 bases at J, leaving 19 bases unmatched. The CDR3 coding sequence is TGTGCCAGCAGCCTAACTAACCTCGGACTAGCGGGGGGCTGGGAGGAGACCCAGTACTTC. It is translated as CASSLTNLGLAGGWEETQYF.

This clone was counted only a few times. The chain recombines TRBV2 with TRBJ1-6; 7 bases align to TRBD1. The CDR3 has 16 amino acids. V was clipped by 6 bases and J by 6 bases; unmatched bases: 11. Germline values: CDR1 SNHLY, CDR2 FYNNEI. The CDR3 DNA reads TGTGCCAGCAGAGCCGACAGGGTTAGGCGTAATTCACCCCTCCACTTT. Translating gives CASRADRVRRNSPLHF.

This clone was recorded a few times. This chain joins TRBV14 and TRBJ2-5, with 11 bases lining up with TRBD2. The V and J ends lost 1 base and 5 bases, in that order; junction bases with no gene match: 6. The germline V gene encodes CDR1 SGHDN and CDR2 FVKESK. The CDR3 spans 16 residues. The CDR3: CASSQVSGRARETQYF. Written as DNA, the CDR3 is TGTGCCAGCAGCCAAGTTAGCGGGAGGGCCAGGGAGACCCAGTACTTC.

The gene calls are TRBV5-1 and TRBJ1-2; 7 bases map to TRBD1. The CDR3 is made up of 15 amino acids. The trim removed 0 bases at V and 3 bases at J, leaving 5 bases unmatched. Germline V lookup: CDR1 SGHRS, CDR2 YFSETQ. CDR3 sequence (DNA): TGCGCCAGCAGCTTGGGACAGGGTTTATACTATGGCTACACCTTC. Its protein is CASSLGQGLYYGYTF.

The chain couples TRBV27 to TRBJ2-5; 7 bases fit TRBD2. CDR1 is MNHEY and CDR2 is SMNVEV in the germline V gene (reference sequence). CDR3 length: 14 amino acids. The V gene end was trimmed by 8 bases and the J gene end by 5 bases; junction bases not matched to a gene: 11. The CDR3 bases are TGTGCCAGCGGGGGGGAGGGGCGCGGGGAGACCCAGTACTTC. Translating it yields CASGGEGRGETQYF.

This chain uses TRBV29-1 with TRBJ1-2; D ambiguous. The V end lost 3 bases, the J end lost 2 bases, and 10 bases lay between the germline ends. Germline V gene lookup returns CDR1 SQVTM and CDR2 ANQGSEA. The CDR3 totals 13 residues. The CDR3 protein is CSVESRLNYGYTF. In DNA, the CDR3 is TGCAGCGTTGAGAGTCGACTGAACTATGGCTACACCTTC.

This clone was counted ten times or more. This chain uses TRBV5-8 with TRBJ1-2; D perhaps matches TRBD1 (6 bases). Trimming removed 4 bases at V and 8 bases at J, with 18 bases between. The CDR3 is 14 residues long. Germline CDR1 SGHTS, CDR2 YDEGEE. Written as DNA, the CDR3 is TGTGCCAGCAGCACTGCAGGGGTACTATGGGGCTACACCTTC. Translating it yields CASSTAGVLWGYTF.

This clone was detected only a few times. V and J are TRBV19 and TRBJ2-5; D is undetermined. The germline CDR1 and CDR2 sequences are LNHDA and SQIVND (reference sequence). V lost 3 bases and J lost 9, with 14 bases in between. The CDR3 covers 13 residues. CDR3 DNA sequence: TGTGCCAGTAGTATTGGTTTACGCGAGGCCCAGTACTTC. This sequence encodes CASSIGLREAQYF.

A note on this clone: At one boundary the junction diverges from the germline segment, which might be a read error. The CDR3 protein is CASSLGTSGLRGDF. The CDR3 coding sequence is TGTGCCAGCAGCTTAGGGACTAGCGGACTAAGAGGGGACTTC. V is TRBV13 and J is TRBJ2-7; 9 nucleotides agree with TRBD2. This CDR3 spans 14 amino acids. In germline, CDR1 is PRHDT, CDR2 FYEKMQ (reference sequence).

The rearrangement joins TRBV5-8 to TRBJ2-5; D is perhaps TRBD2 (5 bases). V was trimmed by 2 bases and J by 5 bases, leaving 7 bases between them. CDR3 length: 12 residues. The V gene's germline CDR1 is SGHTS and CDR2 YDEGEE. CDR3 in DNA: TGTGCCAGCAGCTTCAAGCGGGAGACCCAGTACTTC. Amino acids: CASSFKRETQYF.

The CDR3 sequence is CASSLKLTGIQYF. CDR3 sequence (DNA): TGTGCCAGCAGTTTGAAACTCACGGGCATTCAGTACTTC. The chain employs TRBV12-3 or TRBV12-4 and TRBJ2-4; D uncertain. The germline V and J ends were trimmed by 3 bases and 9 bases, with 12 bases remaining between them. This CDR3 is built from 13 residues.